This T cell receptor beta chain was documented in a study of graft-versus-host responses after intestinal transplantation. Using immunoSEQ multiplex PCR, the repertoire was profiled, and TCRdb retains in-frame clones only, with some absent. This sample has 12,000 or so clones, with 35% found just once. Irradiated stimulators labeled with violet dye, 200,000 in number, were plated with 200,000 CFSE-labeled responders. Dividing CFSE-low CD3+CD4+ and CD3+CD8+ responders were isolated by sorting after the reaction. CDR3 size: 15 residues. The V gene's germline CDR1 is MNHEY and CDR2 SMNVEV (reference sequence). With 6 bases clipped from V and 2 bases from J, the junction kept 8 bases outside the gene matches. Study-level points and caveats: GvH clones were found in recipient marrow; some appeared first in ileum or blood.

The sample consisted of alloreactive CD8+ T cells from a mixed lymphocyte reaction culture, taken before intestinal transplant. As for subset: CFSE-low proliferating T cells sorted from approximately 6-day pre-transplant mixed lymphocyte reaction (GvH or HvG direction). The chain employs TRBV27 and TRBJ2-7, with 9 nucleotides matching TRBD1. This TCR was recovered from a human patient who received an intestinal transplant. Written as DNA, the CDR3 is TGTGCCAGCAGCGAGGGGGGGGACAGGGCCTACGAGCAGTACTTC. It is translated as CASSEGGDRAYEQYF.